The rows below give T cell receptor beta chains drawn from one sample of a study of identical twins. One entry per CDR3 protein results from TCRdb running MiXCR on the 5' RACE reads. The top ten clones hold under 4% of a sample with 220,000 or so distinct CDR3 sequences, about 7% of them seen once. These data were also filed under a second study, of yellow fever vaccine responses in identical twins.

Sequencing input: memory (CD45RO+) T cells sorted from blood. All receptors come from a woman between 18 and 29 years old in good health. Both conserved end residues are part of each CDR3. Fields, in order: clone size, J gene, V gene, D gene, CDR3 protein, CDR3 DNA. D genes are given only for firm matches. Size is omitted from some rows. Given values are once, few, many or a class for expanded clones.

size: few; J: TRBJ1-1; V: TRBV28; D: TRBD1; CDR3: CASMYRDRGTEAFF; DNA: TGTGCCAGCATGTACCGGGACAGGGGCACTGAAGCTTTCTTT
size: few; J: TRBJ2-5; V: TRBV6-1; D: TRBD2; CDR3: CASRGLAGGQETQYF; DNA: TGTGCCAGCAGGGGACTAGCGGGGGGCCAAGAGACCCAGTACTTC
size: few; J: TRBJ2-2; V: TRBV7-2; D: -; CDR3: CASSLRLGFTGELFF; DNA: TGTGCCAGCAGCTTAAGATTAGGGTTCACCGGGGAGCTGTTTTTT
size: -; J: TRBJ1-2; V: TRBV27; D: -; CDR3: CASRTRPVGGHYGYTF; DNA: TGTGCCAGCAGAACCCGCCCGGTGGGGGGCCACTATGGCTACACCTTC
size: -; J: TRBJ2-4; V: TRBV6-1; D: -; CDR3: CASRGGTAKDQNIQYF; DNA: TGTGCCAGCAGAGGCGGGACAGCCAAAGATCAAAACATTCAGTACTTC
size: -; J: TRBJ2-6; V: TRBV6-1; D: TRBD1; CDR3: CASSESGTGSSGANVLTF; DNA: TGTGCCAGCAGTGAAAGCGGGACAGGGAGCTCTGGGGCCAACGTCCTGACTTTC
size: many; J: TRBJ1-5; V: TRBV12-3/TRBV12-4; D: TRBD1; CDR3: CASSPRDRGIQPQHF; DNA: TGTGCCAGCAGTCCCCGAGACAGGGGAATTCAGCCCCAGCATTTT
size: -; J: TRBJ2-7; V: TRBV5-6; D: TRBD1; CDR3: CASSYVPTGTVNYEQYF; DNA: TGTGCCAGCAGCTACGTACCGACAGGGACCGTAAACTACGAGCAGTACTTC
size: many; J: TRBJ1-1; V: TRBV12-3/TRBV12-4; D: -; CDR3: CASSFSNTEAFF; DNA: TGTGCCAGCAGTTTCTCCAACACTGAAGCTTTCTTT
size: -; J: TRBJ2-7; V: TRBV20-1; D: -; CDR3: CSATSIGGTLEQYF; DNA: TGCAGTGCAACTTCAATTGGGGGCACCCTCGAGCAGTACTTC
size: few; J: TRBJ2-5; V: TRBV15; D: TRBD2; CDR3: CATSGGLALQETQYF; DNA: TGTGCCACCAGCGGGGGACTAGCGCTGCAAGAGACCCAGTACTTC
size: -; J: TRBJ2-1; V: TRBV7-6; D: TRBD2; CDR3: CASSVGSGRGANEQFF; DNA: TGTGCCAGCAGCGTGGGTAGCGGGAGGGGGGCCAATGAGCAGTTCTTC
size: -; J: TRBJ1-1; V: TRBV3-1; D: -; CDR3: CASSQDLGQMNTEAFF; DNA: TGTGCCAGCAGCCAAGATTTAGGACAGATGAACACTGAAGCTTTCTTT
size: many; J: TRBJ1-1; V: TRBV6-1; D: -; CDR3: CASSESVGSSEAFF; DNA: TGTGCCAGCAGTGAATCAGTAGGTTCTTCTGAAGCTTTCTTT
size: many; J: TRBJ1-5; V: TRBV2; D: -; CDR3: CASSVGLNQPQHF; DNA: TGTGCCAGCAGTGTGGGCCTCAATCAGCCCCAGCATTTT
size: many; J: TRBJ2-1; V: TRBV5-5; D: TRBD1; CDR3: CASSPTGLEQFF; DNA: TGTGCCAGCAGCCCGACAGGGCTTGAGCAGTTCTTC